This record looks at one T cell receptor (beta chain) sequence and its context. This record comes from a study of blood T cell repertoires in COVID-19. The overall study: COVID-19 samples from acute and convalescent phases originated in the United States, Italy and Spain. Sample material is recorded as cDNA or gDNA derived from T cells, B-cell-depleted T cells, or PBMCs.

Germline CDR1 and CDR2: MDHEN and SYDVKM. The CDR3 runs to 14 residues. Trimming stripped 4 bases from V and 7 bases from J, with 16 bases between. Authors' methods: Reference gene primers were amplified, and this amplification served to estimate nucleated cell counts. Clones were sequenced by immunoSEQ multiplex PCR, and TCRdb holds only the in-frame ones, with some missing. D and trimming were read from the DNA, whereas the V and J calls and clone size are those reported in that table. The data hold about 180,000 clones, with more than 75% observed a single time. This TCR was recovered from a middle-aged man with active or convalescent COVID-19. The chain links TRBV28 to TRBJ1-2, with D perhaps TRBD1 (6 bases). What was sequenced was peripheral blood. The CDR3 protein is CASSYRALKAGYTF. CDR3 nucleotide sequence: TGTGCCAGCAGTTACAGGGCTCTAAAGGCTGGCTACACCTTC.